Listed below are T cell receptor beta chains from one sample, sequenced in a study of blood T cell repertoires in COVID-19. Here immunoSEQ multiplex PCR was the method, and the copy in TCRdb shows in-frame clones only, minus some. The sample holds roughly 270,000 clones, around 83% seen once. Sequencing was carried out using PBMCs or T cells enriched from blood (not recorded which). These receptor sequences come from a man aged 35-49 years who had been exposed to COVID-19. CDR3s include the opening cysteine and the closing phenylalanine or tryptophan. D genes are given only for firm matches. Size is omitted from some rows. Given values are once, few, many or a class for expanded clones.

V gene	clone size	D gene	J gene	CDR3 DNA	CDR3 protein
TRBV25-1	few	-	TRBJ1-1	TGTGCCAGCAGTCAAGGGGTAAACACTGAAGCTTTCTTT	CASSQGVNTEAFF
TRBV30	-	TRBD2	TRBJ2-7	TGTGCCGCCATAGCGGGAGCTCTTAACGAGCAGTACTTC	CAAIAGALNEQYF
TRBV5-1	-	-	TRBJ2-7	TGCGCCAGCAGCTTACAGGGAAGCTCCTACGAGCAGTACTTC	CASSLQGSSYEQYF
TRBV3-1/TRBV3-2	-	-	TRBJ2-7	TGTGCCAGCAGCCAAGTCGCGGGCCCCGGCGAGCAGTACTTC	CASSQVAGPGEQYF
TRBV5-1	-	-	TRBJ1-6	TGCGCCAGCAGCCCCCGGACAGACTCTGGGTCACCCCTCCACTTT	CASSPRTDSGSPLHF
TRBV18	-	-	TRBJ2-7	TGTGCCAGCTCACCACGGGACACTAGCGAGCAGTACTTC	CASSPRDTSEQYF
TRBV11-2	-	TRBD1	TRBJ2-1	TGTGCCAGCAGCTTAGGGGGGACAGTCTACAATGAGCAGTTCTTC	CASSLGGTVYNEQFF
TRBV12-3/TRBV12-4	-	TRBD1	TRBJ1-1	TGTGCCAGCAGTCTATCGGACAGGGGGAAAGCTTTCTTT	CASSLSDRGKAFF
TRBV11-2	-	TRBD2	TRBJ2-1	TGTGCCAGCAGCCAGAGCGGGAACTACAATGAGCAGTTCTTC	CASSQSGNYNEQFF
TRBV24-1	-	-	TRBJ2-7	TGTGCCACCAGTGACCCCAGGGGATCCAACGAGCAGTACTTC	CATSDPRGSNEQYF
TRBV7-2	-	-	TRBJ1-1	TGTGCCAGCAGCTTAGGTGGAGGTACTGAAGCTTTCTTT	CASSLGGGTEAFF
TRBV5-1	few	-	TRBJ1-1	TGCGCCAGCAGCCCCATGGTCAGCGCGACTGAAGCTTTCTTT	CASSPMVSATEAFF
TRBV11-3	-	TRBD1	TRBJ2-7	TGTGCCAGCAGCGTCCTACAGGGGAGCGAGCAGTACTTC	CASSVLQGSEQYF
TRBV5-1	-	TRBD1	TRBJ1-4	TGCGCCAGCAGCTTGCTCGGAGGGGGCAATAATGAAAAACTGTTTTTT	CASSLLGGGNNEKLFF